This T cell receptor beta chain comes out of a study of CD8 T cells in ankylosing spondylitis. General observations from the study: Seven to nine highly homologous variants made up a TCR beta motif, and this motif appeared characteristic of ankylosing spondylitis blood. Prior work had noted some motif variants in reactive arthritis blood and synovial fluid.

This clonotype was recorded a few times. The antigen is not known. Trimming took 4 bases from V and 2 from J, leaving 16 bases between them. The CDR3 is made up of 15 amino acids. Per germline, CDR1 SGHRS and CDR2 YFSETQ. From the 5' RACE reads, TCRdb called clonotypes with MiXCR, one entry per CDR3 protein. Of a few hundred thousand distinct CDR3 sequences in the sample, 20% to 25% were seen once. J is TRBJ2-7 and V is TRBV5-1; possible D gene TRBD1, 6 bases. The sequencing sample was made of blood, either unsorted or a sorted T cell fraction (not recorded which). This sequence was found in a male donor with ankylosing spondylitis. The CDR3 region is CASSPGPGTTYEQYF. In DNA form, the CDR3 reads TGCGCCAGCAGCCCTGGTCCCGGGACAACCTACGAGCAGTACTTC.